Below are 31 T cell receptor beta chains sequenced from a single sample in a study of T cells in women clearing cervical HPV infection. TCRdb's table, derived via immunoSEQ multiplex PCR, lists solely in-frame clones and lacks some. With about 35,000 clones in the sample, the ten largest clones hold 1.5% to 2%. The source material was blood buffy coat. The receptors originated from a woman between 18 and 75 years old with a cervical HPV16 infection that either progressed to CIN3+ or cleared (not recorded which).

Concerning this clone: The read halts 3 residues ahead of the CDR3 end, with the missing end drawn from the germline J gene. V is TRBV18 and J is TRBJ2-7, with D perhaps TRBD1 (5 bases). V was cut by 0 bases and J by 3 bases, with 9 bases left in between. Germline CDR1 reads KGHSH; CDR2 reads LQKENI. This CDR3 region has 14 residues. The CDR3 loop reads CASSPPGQGYEQYF. Incomplete CDR3 DNA: TGTGCCAGCTCACCACCCGGGCAGGGCTACGAG.

With regard to this clone: The read terminates 3 residues ahead of where the CDR3 ends, so the germline J gene completes it. The chain carries TRBV2 and TRBJ2-3, with 13 bases that match TRBD2. The CDR3 totals 15 residues. Germline V CDR1 and CDR2: SNHLY, FYNNEI. The CDR3 spells CASSERGLAGNAQYF. The CDR3 bases that were read are TGTGCCAGCAGTGAAAGGGGACTAGCGGGGAATGCG.

Note on this clone: Read data end 3 residues before the CDR3 end; the end is taken from the germline J gene. The chain is built from TRBV5-1 and TRBJ2-3, with D maybe TRBD1 (6 bases). In germline, CDR1 is SGHRS, CDR2 YFSETQ. V was clipped by 3 bases and J by 2 bases, with 10 bases between them. The CDR3 runs 14 residues. The CDR3 bases that were read are TGCGCCAGCAGCTCAGGGGTGGACACAGATACG. Its protein is CASSSGVDTDT. The whole CDR3 region reads CASSSGVDTDTQYF.

As regards this clone: The read finishes 3 residues shy of the CDR3 end, and the germline J gene is used to complete it. V is TRBV20-1 and J is TRBJ1-2; 9 bases match TRBD1. V trimming: 5 bases; J trimming: 5 bases; junction bases outside the gene matches: 3. The CDR3 consists of 12 residues. Germline V gene data show CDR1 as DFQATT and CDR2 as SNEGSKA (reference sequence). CDR3 loop: CSAWTGVYGYTF. The sequenced part of the CDR3 DNA is TGCAGTGCTTGGACAGGGGTGTATGGC.

On this clone: The read comes to an end 3 residues before the CDR3 does, leaving the germline J gene to fill in the end. This chain joins TRBV5-4 and TRBJ2-1, with 13 bases matching TRBD2. Germline CDR1 reads SGHNT; CDR2 reads YYREEE (reference sequence). The CDR3 extends over 15 amino acids. The V and J ends lost 4 bases and 4 bases, in that order; junction bases with no gene match: 2. The sequenced part of the CDR3 DNA is TGTGCCAGCAGCACTAGCGGGGGGGTGTACAATGAG. It translates to CASSTSGGVYNE. The complete CDR3 reads CASSTSGGVYNEQFF.

In regard to this clone: The CDR3 end lies 3 residues beyond the end of the read and is filled in from the germline J gene. The rearrangement joins TRBV18 to TRBJ2-2; 8 bases map to TRBD1. Per the germline V gene, CDR1 is KGHSH and CDR2 is LQKENI. The CDR3 is 16 residues long. The CDR3 loop reads CASSPDRVGGNEKLFF. The DNA read from the CDR3 is TGTGCCAGCTCACCGGACAGGGTTGGGGGTAATGAAAAG.

A remark on this clone: Read data end 3 residues before the CDR3 end; the end is taken from the germline J gene. The chain combines TRBV20-1 with TRBJ2-4; tentative D call: TRBD2 (7 bases). The CDR3 loop spans 14 amino acids. Germline CDR1 and CDR2: DFQATT and SNEGSKA (reference sequence). Trimming pared 3 bases from V and 2 bases from J, leaving 11 bases between. CDR3 amino acids: CSAREGGSKNIQYF. The part of the CDR3 DNA that was read is TGCAGTGCTAGGGAGGGGGGGTCCAAAAACATT.

The CDR3 bases that were read are TGTGCCAGCAGCTTAGACAGGGGGGAAAAG. Amino acid sequence: CASSLDRGEK. In full, the CDR3 is CASSLDRGEKLFF. The J gene is TRBJ2-2, the V gene TRBV11-2; D possibly corresponds to TRBD1 (7 bases). The missing CDR3 end, 3 residues past where the read stops, is filled in from the germline J gene. Germline assignment: CDR1 SGHAT and CDR2 FQNNGV. CDR3 length: 13 amino acids.

A word on this clone: The read ends 3 residues before the CDR3 terminus; that terminus is restored from the germline J gene. The sample has other DNA sequences that encode this CDR3 too. The rearrangement links TRBV29-1 to TRBJ1-3; D gene uncertain. Trimming stripped 3 bases from V and 1 base from J, with 10 bases between. In germline, CDR1 is SQVTM, CDR2 ANQGSEA. This CDR3 region has 14 residues. The CDR3 spells CSVDGRLSGNTIYF. The sequenced part of the CDR3 DNA is TGCAGCGTTGATGGCAGGCTGTCTGGAAACACC.

On this clone itself: Read sequence stops 3 residues before the CDR3 end, and the germline J gene provides the missing end. The chain recombines TRBV18 with TRBJ2-4; TRBD2 might be the D (5 bases). The CDR3 length is 17 residues. CDR1 and CDR2 from the germline V gene are KGHSH and LQKENI. This chain's CDR3 is CASSPSAVGVVNYGQYF. The CDR3 DNA, read in part, is TGTGCCAGCTCACCCTCGGCCGTCGGGGTGGTCAACTATGGT.

About this clone: Coverage ceases 3 residues before the CDR3 finishes, and the germline J gene fills in the end. The J gene is TRBJ1-1, the V gene TRBV5-1, with TRBD1 matching 7 bases. J gave up 0 bases and V 3 bases, and 8 bases lay outside the gene matches. The length of the CDR3 is 16 residues. CDR1 and CDR2 (germline): SGHRS, YFSETQ. CDR3 sequence: CASSWGTELMNTEAFF. CDR3 DNA (partial): TGCGCCAGCAGCTGGGGGACAGAGCTTATGAACACTGAA.

CDR3 residues: CASSPSGANTGELFF. The CDR3 DNA, read in part, is TGTGCCAGCAGCCCTAGCGGGGCGAACACCGGGGAG. This chain uses TRBV7-2 with TRBJ2-2, with 9 bases matching TRBD2. Sequencing ends 3 residues short of the CDR3 end; the germline J gene provides the rest. The CDR3 length is 15 residues. Germline assignment: CDR1 SGHTA and CDR2 FQGNSA. V trimming: 5 bases; J trimming: 0 bases; junction bases outside the gene matches: 1.

Notes on this clone: The read gets to within 3 residues of the CDR3 end, and the germline J gene fills in the rest. The rearrangement links TRBV14 to TRBJ2-7; 7 nucleotides match TRBD2. Germline values: CDR1 SGHDN, CDR2 FVKESK. This CDR3 is built from 14 residues. With 4 bases clipped from V and 2 bases from J, the junction kept 5 bases outside the gene matches. The CDR3 is CASSRSSGAYEQYF. CDR3 DNA, as far as it was read: TGTGCCAGCAGCCGGTCTAGCGGAGCCTACGAG.

With respect to this clone: The sequence runs out 3 residues before the end of the CDR3; the remainder is reconstructed from the germline J gene. The V call is TRBV29-1, the J call TRBJ2-3; TRBD1 might be the D (5 bases). Trimming pared 1 base from V and 6 bases from J, leaving 11 bases between. Germline V lookup: CDR1 SQVTM, CDR2 ANQGSEA. The CDR3 spans 13 residues. The CDR3 bases that were read are TGCAGCGTTGAAGCCCAGGGTTTCGATACG. Amino acids: CSVEAQGFDT. The whole CDR3 reads CSVEAQGFDTQYF.

In the case of this clone: The read finishes 3 residues shy of the CDR3 end, and the germline J gene is used to complete it. The chain employs TRBV6-2 or TRBV6-3 and TRBJ2-2, with D perhaps TRBD1 (6 bases). Germline lookup yields CDR1 MNHEY and CDR2 SVGEGT. The CDR3 loop spans 13 amino acids. V lost 5 bases, J lost 6 bases, and 10 bases lay in between. Partial CDR3 DNA: TGTGCCAGCAGTCTTAAGGGGGCCGGGGAG. It codes for CASSLKGAGE. The complete CDR3 protein is CASSLKGAGELFF.

About this clone itself: The read ends 3 residues shy of where the CDR3 ends; the end is completed using the germline J gene. The V and J genes are TRBV12-3 or TRBV12-4 and TRBJ2-3; 10 positions agree with TRBD2. CDR3 size: 17 residues. V lost 1 base and J lost 0; bases outside the gene matches: 4. CDR3: CASSLGLAGASTDTQYF. The sequenced CDR3 bases are TGTGCCAGCAGTTTAGGTCTAGCGGGAGCTAGCACAGATACG.

Remarks on this clone: The CDR3 end lies 3 residues beyond the end of the read and is filled in from the germline J gene. The rearrangement joins TRBV10-3 to TRBJ2-5; 12 bases align to TRBD1. The CDR3 extends over 18 amino acids. CDR1 is ENHRY and CDR2 is SYGVKD in the germline V gene. V was pared by 0 bases and J by 5 bases, with 10 bases of the junction left unmatched. Incomplete CDR3 DNA: TGTGCCATCAGTGAGTCCGGGACAGGGGGCAGATTCGCGGAGACC. The encoded protein is CAISESGTGGRFAET. The whole CDR3 region reads CAISESGTGGRFAETQYF.

In the case of this clone: The read comes to an end 3 residues before the CDR3 does, leaving the germline J gene to fill in the end. V and J are TRBV2 and TRBJ2-7; 9 bases are shared with TRBD1. Germline V gene sequence: CDR1 SNHLY, CDR2 FYNNEI. The trim removed 5 bases at V and 6 bases at J, leaving 5 bases unmatched. This CDR3 is 13 amino acids long. The CDR3 sequence: CASSPDRGSEQYF. CDR3 DNA, as far as it was read: TGTGCCAGCAGTCCGGACAGGGGCAGCGAG. Filled out from reference TRBV2 and TRBJ2-7, the complete variable domain reads EPEVTQTPSHQVTQMGQEVILRCVPISNHLYFYWYRQILGQKVEFLVSFYNNEISEKSEIFDDQFSVERPDGSNFTLKIRSTKLEDSAMYFCASSPDRGSEQYFGPGTRLTVT.

Comment on this clone: The read gets to within 3 residues of the CDR3 end, and the germline J gene fills in the rest. This chain uses TRBV2 with TRBJ2-2; no clear D. The length of the CDR3 is 17 residues. Per the germline V gene, CDR1 is SNHLY and CDR2 is FYNNEI. V lost 2 bases, J lost 0 bases, and 13 bases lay in between. The CDR3 sequence is CASSEPRGKANTGELFF. The CDR3 DNA, read in part, is TGTGCCAGCAGTGAACCGAGAGGCAAAGCGAACACCGGGGAG. Filled out from reference TRBV2 and TRBJ2-2, the complete variable domain reads EPEVTQTPSHQVTQMGQEVILRCVPISNHLYFYWYRQILGQKVEFLVSFYNNEISEKSEIFDDQFSVERPDGSNFTLKIRSTKLEDSAMYFCASSEPRGKANTGELFFGEGSRLTVL.

On this clone: The sequenced fragment ends 3 residues before the CDR3 boundary, so the rest is inferred from the germline J gene. The rearrangement joins TRBV5-5 to TRBJ2-7, with D unclear. This CDR3 is built from 14 residues. V was trimmed by 6 bases and J by 0 bases, leaving 13 bases between them. Per germline, CDR1 SGHKS and CDR2 YYEKEE (reference sequence). CDR3 DNA, as far as it was read: TGTGCCAGCATCTACAGACCTCTCTCCTACGAG. Protein: CASIYRPLSYE. From start to end, the CDR3 is CASIYRPLSYEQYF.

On this clone: The read falls 3 residues short of the CDR3 end, and the missing part is taken from the germline J gene. This chain connects TRBV7-7 to TRBJ1-1; D might be TRBD1 (5 bases). The CDR3 runs 14 residues. Germline-derived CDR1 and CDR2 are SSHAT and FNYEAQ (reference sequence). V gave up 10 bases and J gave up 1 base, with 16 bases separating them. CDR3 DNA (partial): TGTGCCACCCAACGAGGGGCGCCGAACACTGAA. Its translation: CATQRGAPNTE. The CDR3 as a whole reads CATQRGAPNTEAFF.

Concerning this clone itself: With the read ending 3 residues before the CDR3 end, the germline J gene is used to fill in that end. The V gene is TRBV4-2, the J gene TRBJ2-5; TRBD2 matches at 13 bases. Germline loops: CDR1 LGHNA, CDR2 YNFKEQ. With 5 bases clipped from V and 7 bases from J, the junction kept 13 bases outside the gene matches. This CDR3 is 17 amino acids long. The CDR3 DNA, read in part, is TGTGCCAGCAGCAAAGCAACCGGGACTAGCGGGATTTTGACC. Translation gives CASSKATGTSGILT. The full CDR3 sequence reads CASSKATGTSGILTQYF.

To note about this clone: The DNA ends 3 residues before the CDR3 does, and the rest of the CDR3 is filled in from the germline J gene. The chain joins TRBV10-1 to TRBJ2-1; TRBD2 matches 7 bases. The germline CDR1 and CDR2 sequences are WNHNN and SYGVQD (reference sequence). This CDR3 has 16 amino acids. The J segment lost 0 bases and the V segment lost 3 bases, leaving 5 bases of the junction unmatched. This CDR3 reads CASSDGRGSSYNEQFF. The CDR3 DNA, read in part, is TGCGCCAGCAGTGATGGGCGGGGGTCCTCCTACAATGAG.

A note on this clone: The read gets to within 3 residues of the CDR3 end, and the germline J gene fills in the rest. J is TRBJ2-1 and V is TRBV7-6; no reliable D call. CDR1 SGHVS and CDR2 FNYEAQ come from the germline V gene. This CDR3 is built from 16 residues. V was trimmed by 3 bases and J by 0 bases, leaving 12 bases between them. The covered CDR3 bases are TGTGCCAGCAGCTTCACCCTAACGAGCTCCTACAATGAG. This codes for CASSFTLTSSYNE. The whole CDR3 sequence reads CASSFTLTSSYNEQFF.

Note on this clone: The CDR3 goes on 3 residues after the read ends, and that part is filled in from the germline J gene. This sequence joins TRBV20-1 and TRBJ2-5; D may be TRBD2 (7 bases). CDR3 length: 16 amino acids. V gave up 5 bases and J gave up 4 bases, with 23 bases separating them. Per germline, CDR1 DFQATT and CDR2 SNEGSKA (reference sequence). The CDR3 bases that were read are TGCAGTGCTCCCTCTGGGGGGGGGCTCCGGCGAGAGACC. Its protein is CSAPSGGGLRRET. The whole CDR3 protein is CSAPSGGGLRRETQYF.

With respect to this clone: The read halts 3 residues ahead of the CDR3 end, with the missing end drawn from the germline J gene. The rearrangement joins TRBV4-2 to TRBJ2-7; 10 nucleotides agree with TRBD2. This CDR3 spans 15 amino acids. Looked up from germline, CDR1 is LGHNA and CDR2 is YNFKEQ. V trimming: 4 bases; J trimming: 3 bases; junction bases outside the gene matches: 6. CDR3 sequence reads: CASSPTSGTLYEQYF. The CDR3 DNA, read in part, is TGTGCCAGCAGCCCCACTAGCGGGACACTCTACGAG.

In the case of this clone: The CDR3 is cut off 3 residues early in the read; its end comes from the germline J gene. The V gene is TRBV6-1, the J gene TRBJ1-5; maybe TRBD1 (5 bases). Germline CDR1 reads MNHNS; CDR2 reads SASEGT. Trimming removed 3 bases at V and 3 bases at J, with 12 bases between. The CDR3 length is 15 residues. Incomplete CDR3 DNA: TGTGCCAGCAGTGAGGGGGGTACCCTCAATCAGCCC. Translated, it gives CASSEGGTLNQP. The full CDR3 is CASSEGGTLNQPQHF.

For this clone: The CDR3 is cut off 3 residues early in the read; its end comes from the germline J gene. The V call is TRBV20-1, the J call TRBJ2-2; possible D gene TRBD1, 6 bases. This CDR3 has 15 amino acids. Per the germline V gene, CDR1 is DFQATT and CDR2 is SNEGSKA (reference sequence). Incomplete CDR3 DNA: TGCAGTGCTCTATCCACAGGGTACTCCAATGAAAAG. Translating gives CSALSTGYSNEK. The full CDR3 reads CSALSTGYSNEKLFF.

On this clone itself: The CDR3 is cut off 3 residues early in the read; its end comes from the germline J gene. The chain recombines TRBV5-1 with TRBJ1-2, with a possible D match to TRBD1 (6 bases). The germline V gene encodes CDR1 SGHRS and CDR2 YFSETQ. There are 15 residues in the CDR3. CDR3 loop: CATRQVPTIPNYYTF. Partial CDR3 DNA: TGCGCCACCCGACAGGTCCCGACCATTCCCAATTAC.

On this clone: The read halts 3 residues ahead of the CDR3 end, with the missing end drawn from the germline J gene. The V call is TRBV7-9, the J call TRBJ1-2; 7 nucleotides line up with TRBD1. Per the germline V gene, CDR1 is SEHNR and CDR2 is FQNEAQ (reference sequence). The CDR3 totals 12 residues. The CDR3 protein is CASSRQQGSYTF. The CDR3 bases that were read are TGTGCCAGCAGCAGACAACAGGGGTCC.

In the case of this clone: The missing CDR3 end, 3 residues past where the read stops, is filled in from the germline J gene. This chain joins TRBV5-1 and TRBJ2-5, with unresolved D. Germline CDR1 SGHRS, CDR2 YFSETQ. V lost 1 base and J 1 base, leaving 11 bases between the germline ends. The CDR3 is 15 amino acids. The CDR3 sequence is CASSLFLQTQETQYF. The covered CDR3 bases are TGCGCCAGCAGCTTGTTCTTACAAACCCAAGAGACC. Looking up the rest from reference TRBV5-1 and TRBJ2-5 gives the full variable domain: KAGVTQTPRYLIKTRGQQVTLSCSPISGHRSVSWYQQTPGQGLQFLFEYFSETQRNKGNFPGRFSGRQFSNSRSEMNVSTLELGDSALYLCASSLFLQTQETQYFGPGTRLLVL.